These T cell receptor beta chains were read from a single sample in a study of cytomegalovirus exposure and HLA in healthy donors. Profiled with immunoSEQ multiplex PCR; TCRdb holds only in-frame clones, not every one. The data show over 150,000 clones, about 90% seen once. Sequenced input: PBMCs. The receptor source for this set is a woman between 18 and 29 years old in good health and CMV-seropositive. CDR3s include the opening cysteine and the closing phenylalanine or tryptophan. The D gene is left open where the match is weak. Size is omitted from some rows. Given values are once, few, many or a class for expanded clones.

.	TRBJ2-7	TRBD2	TRBV4-2	CASSQVAGVGYEQYF	TGTGCCAGCAGCCAGGTAGCGGGAGTCGGTTACGAGCAGTACTTC
.	TRBJ2-7	.	TRBV19	CASSRASLTYEQYF	TGTGCCAGTAGTAGGGCCTCCCTCACCTACGAGCAGTACTTC
.	TRBJ2-7	TRBD2	TRBV10-2	CASSERLGGFYEQYF	TGCGCCAGCAGTGAGCGCCTCGGGGGGTTCTACGAGCAGTACTTC
.	TRBJ2-1	.	TRBV15	CATSRDLKAAHTEQFF	TGTGCCACCAGCAGAGATCTGAAGGCGGCACACACTGAGCAGTTCTTC
.	TRBJ1-2	.	TRBV5-6	CASSSSAKFYGYTF	TGTGCCAGCAGCTCCTCCGCGAAGTTCTATGGCTACACCTTC
.	TRBJ2-7	TRBD2	TRBV5-4	CASSWTSGSFEQYF	TGTGCCAGCAGCTGGACTAGCGGGAGTTTCGAGCAGTACTTC
.	TRBJ1-2	.	TRBV4-1	CASSQDELVYGYTF	TGCGCCAGCAGCCAAGATGAGTTGGTCTATGGCTACACCTTC
.	TRBJ1-5	.	TRBV7-9	CASSFAGGNQPQHF	TGTGCCAGCAGCTTCGCAGGGGGCAATCAGCCCCAGCATTTT
.	TRBJ1-4	.	TRBV5-8	CASSPGGRRNEKLFF	TGTGCCAGCAGCCCGGGGGGACGGAGGAATGAAAAACTGTTTTTT
.	TRBJ1-6	TRBD1	TRBV5-1	CASSAGTGSSPLHF	TGCGCCAGCAGTGCCGGGACAGGGTCTTCACCCCTCCACTTT
.	TRBJ1-2	.	TRBV7-2	CASSLKGPGANYGYTF	TGTGCCAGCAGCTTAAAGGGGCCAGGGGCCAACTATGGCTACACCTTC
.	TRBJ1-2	.	TRBV6-5	CASSYVTGPVYGYTF	TGTGCCAGCAGTTACGTGACAGGTCCCGTATATGGCTACACCTTC
few	TRBJ2-2	.	TRBV4-2	CASSPSTGELFF	TGTGCCAGCAGCCCTTCCACCGGGGAGCTGTTTTTT
.	TRBJ2-1	.	TRBV5-1	CASSLFQGSVNEQFF	TGCGCCAGCAGCTTGTTCCAGGGTAGTGTCAATGAGCAGTTCTTC
.	TRBJ2-3	TRBD1	TRBV30	CAWTPTGGADTQYF	TGTGCCTGGACCCCGACAGGGGGGGCAGATACGCAGTATTTT
.	TRBJ2-1	TRBD2	TRBV25-1	CASSKGGSFLNEQFF	TGTGCCAGCAGCAAGGGCGGGAGCTTCCTCAATGAGCAGTTCTTC
.	TRBJ2-5	.	TRBV18	CASSPLAQETQYF	TGTGCCAGCTCACCACTAGCCCAAGAGACCCAGTACTTC
.	TRBJ2-1	TRBD2	TRBV7-6	CASSHGAGVSYNEQFF	TGTGCCAGCAGCCACGGGGCGGGAGTGTCCTACAATGAGCAGTTCTTC
.	TRBJ2-7	.	TRBV7-2	CASSLEVSGEQYF	TGTGCCAGCAGCTTAGAGGTGTCGGGCGAGCAGTACTTC
.	TRBJ2-4	.	TRBV4-2	CASSRDLGGLAKNIQYF	TGTGCCAGCAGCCGCGACCTGGGGGGACTAGCCAAAAACATTCAGTACTTC
.	TRBJ2-6	TRBD2	TRBV27	CASSLRGLARSGANVLTF	TGTGCCAGCAGTTTAAGGGGACTAGCGCGCTCTGGGGCCAACGTCCTGACTTTC
.	TRBJ2-5	TRBD1	TRBV7-9	CASRRGGYRGPQETQYF	TGTGCCAGCAGAAGAGGGGGATACAGGGGCCCCCAAGAGACCCAGTACTTC
.	TRBJ2-7	TRBD2	TRBV7-6	CASSPKGLAYEQYF	TGTGCCAGCAGCCCTAAGGGACTAGCCTACGAGCAGTACTTC
.	TRBJ2-7	.	TRBV6-5	CASRDSGGYEQYF	TGTGCCAGCCGGGACAGTGGGGGGTACGAGCAGTACTTC
.	TRBJ2-1	.	TRBV30	CAWSPITRTYNEQFF	TGTGCCTGGAGCCCCATAACCAGGACCTACAATGAGCAGTTCTTC
.	TRBJ2-4	TRBD1	TRBV28	CASSLFPRDREPAKNIQYF	TGTGCCAGCAGTTTATTCCCCCGAGACAGGGAACCTGCCAAAAACATTCAGTACTTC
.	TRBJ2-5	.	TRBV2	CASSESGAETQYF	TGTGCCAGCAGTGAGTCAGGGGCAGAGACCCAGTACTTC
.	TRBJ2-1	.	TRBV6-5	CASSDRKPYNEQFF	TGTGCCAGCAGCGACAGGAAGCCCTACAATGAGCAGTTCTTC
.	TRBJ1-2	.	TRBV7-9	CASSTTGGGYGYTF	TGTGCCAGCAGCACGACAGGTGGAGGATATGGCTACACCTTC
.	TRBJ2-4	.	TRBV9	CASSPLDSLGSIQYF	TGTGCCAGCAGCCCCTTGGACAGTTTGGGGAGCATTCAGTACTTC
.	TRBJ1-2	.	TRBV5-1	CASSSRGSYGYTF	TGCGCCAGCAGCTCTCGGGGGTCCTATGGCTACACCTTC
.	TRBJ2-3	.	TRBV2	CASRETYTDTQYF	TGTGCCAGCAGAGAGACTTACACAGATACGCAGTATTTT
.	TRBJ2-7	TRBD2	TRBV14	CASSLLTGGYEQYF	TGTGCCAGCAGCCTTCTAACGGGGGGCTACGAGCAGTACTTC
.	TRBJ1-3	.	TRBV11-2	CASSFGSGNTIYF	TGTGCCAGCAGCTTCGGCTCTGGAAACACCATATATTTT
.	TRBJ2-6	TRBD1	TRBV5-4	CASSSTGPSGANVLTF	TGTGCCAGCAGCTCGACAGGGCCCTCTGGGGCCAACGTCCTGACTTTC
.	TRBJ1-1	TRBD1	TRBV11-2	CASSSFTGGTEAFF	TGTGCCAGCAGCTCCTTCACAGGGGGGACTGAAGCTTTCTTT
.	TRBJ1-5	.	TRBV28	CASSFGGTNQPQHF	TGTGCCAGCAGTTTCGGGGGTACCAATCAGCCCCAGCATTTT
once	TRBJ2-3	TRBD2	TRBV9	CASSLIAGGFPDTQYF	TGTGCCAGCAGCCTGATAGCGGGAGGGTTCCCAGATACGCAGTATTTT
.	TRBJ1-1	TRBD1	TRBV11-2	CASSSRDSSNTEAFF	TGTGCCAGCAGCTCTAGGGACAGTTCGAACACTGAAGCTTTCTTT
few	TRBJ2-3	TRBD2	TRBV4-2	CASSHGLEADTQYF	TGTGCCAGCAGCCACGGACTAGAGGCAGATACGCAGTATTTT
.	TRBJ2-3	TRBD1	TRBV7-9	CASRSPGTGRSDTQYF	TGTGCCAGCAGATCCCCCGGGACAGGGCGATCGGATACGCAGTATTTT
.	TRBJ2-3	.	TRBV14	CASSQEPQPGTGGSTDTQYF	TGTGCCAGCAGCCAAGAACCGCAACCCGGGACTGGGGGGAGTACAGATACGCAGTATTTT
.	TRBJ2-7	.	TRBV21-1	CASSTDRGDCWEQYF	TGTGCCAGCAGCACCGACAGGGGGGATTGTTGGGAGCAGTACTTC
.	TRBJ2-1	TRBD2	TRBV18	CASSPLLAGGFYYNEQFF	TGTGCCAGCTCACCGTTACTAGCGGGAGGCTTCTACTACAATGAGCAGTTCTTC
.	TRBJ1-1	.	TRBV29-1	CSVFEGGTEAFF	TGCAGCGTTTTCGAGGGAGGCACTGAAGCTTTCTTT
once	TRBJ2-7	TRBD1	TRBV7-9	CASSSQGASYEQYF	TGTGCCAGCAGCTCACAGGGGGCGTCCTACGAGCAGTACTTC
.	TRBJ2-3	.	TRBV9	CASSVGSATDTQYF	TGTGCCAGCAGCGTAGGGAGCGCCACAGATACGCAGTATTTT
.	TRBJ1-4	TRBD1	TRBV2	CASKGQVLATNEKLFF	TGTGCCAGCAAGGGACAGGTACTCGCAACTAATGAAAAACTGTTTTTT
.	TRBJ2-1	.	TRBV15	CATSRERTRGFGEQFF	TGTGCCACCAGCAGGGAGCGAACCCGGGGGTTTGGGGAGCAGTTCTTC
once	TRBJ2-3	TRBD2	TRBV5-6	CASSPTAGTTDTQYF	TGTGCCAGCAGCCCGACAGCGGGGACCACAGATACGCAGTATTTT
.	TRBJ1-2	.	TRBV4-1	CASSPILGGRGYTF	TGCGCCAGCAGCCCGATTTTAGGGGGTAGGGGCTACACCTTC
.	TRBJ1-2	TRBD1	TRBV2	CASSSGQGRAGYTF	TGTGCCAGCAGTAGCGGACAGGGACGAGCTGGCTACACCTTC
.	TRBJ1-1	TRBD1	TRBV5-6	CASSPKTGTVNTEAFF	TGTGCCAGCAGCCCTAAAACCGGGACAGTGAACACTGAAGCTTTCTTT